This T cell receptor (beta chain) was captured by sequencing in a study of identical twins. Overall study results and limits: With abundant cord blood beta clonotypes, insertions were fewer; memory repertoires showed no such pattern.

The junction had 15 bases not matched to a gene; V was cut back by 5 bases and J by 5 bases. CDR3 length equals 17 residues. The V gene's germline CDR1 is WNHNN and CDR2 SYGVQD (reference sequence). This clonotype has a count of ten or more. Its antigen remains unidentified. A universal primer binding site was introduced by template switching. The final cDNA contained unique molecular identifiers. TCRdb re-called the 5' RACE reads with MiXCR, one entry per CDR3 protein. The top ten hold 1.6% of the sample, which has 500,000 to 650,000 distinct CDR3 sequences, roughly 7.2% seen once. The sample also formed part of further work on yellow fever vaccine responses in identical twins.

The receptor was isolated from a young woman in good health. J is TRBJ2-1 and V is TRBV10-1; TRBD1 matches 7 bases. Sequenced material: PBMCs. The CDR3 bases are TGCGCCAGCAGTCTCTTCCTTGACAGGGAGAGGGACAATGAGCAGTTCTTC. This translates into CASSLFLDRERDNEQFF.